This TCR beta chain was identified in a study of tumor-infiltrating lymphocytes in oesophageal squamous cell carcinoma. TCRdb reprocessed the reads with MiXCR, giving one entry per CDR3 protein. Of 11,000 or so distinct CDR3 sequences listed, more than 50% are singletons. CDR1 SQVTM and CDR2 ANQGSEA come from the germline V gene. Trimming took 4 bases from V and 1 from J, leaving 13 bases between them. The CDR3 is 15 residues long. This rearrangement joins TRBV29-1 to TRBJ2-2, with D possibly matching TRBD1 (6 bases). The receptor was derived from a female donor with esophageal squamous cell carcinoma. The sequencing input was blood. This chain's CDR3 is CSVVVGTMNTGELFF. CDR3 nucleotide sequence: TGCAGCGTTGTAGTAGGGACAATGAACACCGGGGAGCTGTTTTTT.